This T cell receptor (beta chain) is drawn from a study of cytomegalovirus exposure and HLA in healthy donors. The PCR used 60 Vbeta and 13 Jbeta primers. TCRdb keeps only in-frame clones here, not all; method: immunoSEQ multiplex PCR. The sample totals roughly 110,000 clones. CDR3 length: 13 residues. Germline CDR1 reads GTSNPN; CDR2 reads SVGIG (reference sequence). The V gene end was trimmed by 5 bases and the J gene end by 1 base; junction bases not matched to a gene: 3. Broader study findings: Compared with the approximately 670-donor mean, an Asian-associated ancestry cluster reportedly had fewer N-insertions, according to a later analysis. Sequencing likely caused a cluster of highly shared sequence variants.

Comments on this clone: The target antigen is unknown.

The sequence derives from a middle-aged man in good health and CMV-seropositive. The source material was PBMCs. The gene calls are TRBV30 and TRBJ1-1; 8 nucleotides match TRBD1. The CDR3 loop reads CAWSDRANTEAFF. The CDR3, as DNA: TGTGCCTGGTCGGACAGGGCGAACACTGAAGCTTTCTTT.